These T cell receptor beta chains were read from a single sample in a study of shared clonotypes between healthy human individuals. TCRdb's table, derived via immunoSEQ multiplex PCR, lists solely in-frame clones and lacks some. This table holds roughly 650,000 clones, about 96% found once. Sequencing was carried out using naive CD8+ T cells sorted from blood. The receptors were gathered from a woman aged 25 to 39 in good health. Both conserved end residues are part of each CDR3. The order of the fields is D gene, V gene, clone size, J gene, CDR3 DNA, CDR3 protein. D genes are given only for firm matches. A row's size may be missing; if present it is once, few, many or a size class.

D: -
V: TRBV7-9
size: -
J: TRBJ2-2
DNA: TGTGCCACAAAAGGAGGGGAGCTGTTTTTT
CDR3: CATKGGELFF

D: -
V: TRBV6-1
size: -
J: TRBJ2-2
DNA: TGTGCCAGCATTCTAAAAGGGGGGGGCACCGGGGAGCTGTTTTTT
CDR3: CASILKGGGTGELFF

D: -
V: TRBV7-9
size: -
J: TRBJ2-3
DNA: TGTGCCAGCAGCTTATTACGGGAGAGCACAGATACGCAGTATTTT
CDR3: CASSLLRESTDTQYF

D: -
V: TRBV28
size: -
J: TRBJ2-1
DNA: TGTGCCAGCAGTCTCCTTGGGGGGAGATACAATGAGCAGTTCTTC
CDR3: CASSLLGGRYNEQFF

D: TRBD2
V: TRBV6-1
size: -
J: TRBJ2-1
DNA: TGTGCCAGCAGTGTGAGACTAGCTGCGGTTCTTGAGCAGTTCTTC
CDR3: CASSVRLAAVLEQFF

D: -
V: TRBV5-4
size: -
J: TRBJ2-1
DNA: TGTGCCAGCAGCTTTTATGGGCCGGATGAGCAGTTCTTC
CDR3: CASSFYGPDEQFF

D: -
V: TRBV6-5
size: -
J: TRBJ2-1
DNA: TGTGCCAGCAGTTACGGCATCAATGAGCAGTTCTTC
CDR3: CASSYGINEQFF

D: -
V: TRBV2
size: once
J: TRBJ2-5
DNA: TGTGCCAGCCTGGGGCATCAAGAGACCCAGTACTTC
CDR3: CASLGHQETQYF

D: -
V: TRBV7-9
size: -
J: TRBJ2-7
DNA: TGTGCCAGCAGCTTAAGGTCTTACCCCTACGAGCAGTACTTC
CDR3: CASSLRSYPYEQYF

D: TRBD1
V: TRBV27
size: -
J: TRBJ2-5
DNA: TGTGCCAGCAGTTTGTCGGCGGGGACAGGGGACGAGACCCAGTACTTC
CDR3: CASSLSAGTGDETQYF

D: TRBD2
V: TRBV27
size: -
J: TRBJ2-1
DNA: TGTGCCAGCAGATACTCTAGCGGGATAGTGAATGAGCAGTTCTTC
CDR3: CASRYSSGIVNEQFF

D: -
V: TRBV29-1
size: -
J: TRBJ2-7
DNA: TGCAGCGTTGAGTCGGGGGCCAACGAGCAGTACTTC
CDR3: CSVESGANEQYF

D: TRBD2
V: TRBV9
size: -
J: TRBJ2-7
DNA: TGTGCCAGCAGCGTGGGCCGTGGGGCGGGAGGGCTCGAGCAGTACTTC
CDR3: CASSVGRGAGGLEQYF

D: -
V: TRBV10-3
size: -
J: TRBJ2-7
DNA: TGTGCCATCAGTGAGTGGGGCGAGCAGTACTTC
CDR3: CAISEWGEQYF

D: -
V: TRBV7-9
size: -
J: TRBJ1-1
DNA: TGTGCCAGCAGCCTAGACACTGAAGCTTTCTTT
CDR3: CASSLDTEAFF

D: TRBD2
V: TRBV28
size: -
J: TRBJ2-3
DNA: TGTGCCAGCAGTTTCTGGCGGGAGGGAGGCACAGATACGCAGTATTTT
CDR3: CASSFWREGGTDTQYF

D: -
V: TRBV14
size: -
J: TRBJ1-1
DNA: TGTGCCAGCAGCCAAGTCCAGGGGACTGAAGCTTTCTTT
CDR3: CASSQVQGTEAFF

D: -
V: TRBV21-1
size: -
J: TRBJ1-2
DNA: TGTGCCGTCGACAGTGTCGGTATTGAGATTAACTATGGCTACACCTTC
CDR3: CAVDSVGIEINYGYTF

D: TRBD1
V: TRBV11-1
size: -
J: TRBJ2-7
DNA: TGTGCCAGCAGCTCAGGGTTCGGGACAGGGGACGACTACGAGCAGTACTTC
CDR3: CASSSGFGTGDDYEQYF

D: -
V: TRBV7-9
size: -
J: TRBJ2-1
DNA: TGTGCCAGCAGCCCTACTAGAAGCTCCTACAATGAGCAGTTCTTC
CDR3: CASSPTRSSYNEQFF

D: TRBD2
V: TRBV28
size: -
J: TRBJ2-1
DNA: TGTGCCAGCAGTCCGGGAGGGCCATACAATGAGCAGTTCTTC
CDR3: CASSPGGPYNEQFF

D: -
V: TRBV2
size: -
J: TRBJ1-1
DNA: TGTGCCAGCAGTGAACCCACGGCGGCAGGGGAGGGTCCTGAAGCTTTCTTT
CDR3: CASSEPTAAGEGPEAFF

D: TRBD2
V: TRBV28
size: -
J: TRBJ2-7
DNA: TGTGCCGGTTCTAGCGGGAGGGCCCTTTTTTTCTACGAGCAGTACTTC
CDR3: CAGSSGRALFFYEQYF

D: -
V: TRBV28
size: -
J: TRBJ1-5
DNA: TGTGCCAGCAGTCCCCTGACAGGTAATCAGCCCCAGCATTTT
CDR3: CASSPLTGNQPQHF

D: -
V: TRBV28
size: -
J: TRBJ1-5
DNA: TGTGCCAGCAGTTTTGTGTCAGAAAATCAGCCCCAGCATTTT
CDR3: CASSFVSENQPQHF

D: TRBD1
V: TRBV7-9
size: -
J: TRBJ2-3
DNA: TGTGCCAGCAGCCCTCGGCGGGACAGGGGATCTGATACGCAGTATTTT
CDR3: CASSPRRDRGSDTQYF

D: -
V: TRBV6-5
size: -
J: TRBJ1-5
DNA: TGTGCCAGCAGTTACGGAGGCAATCAGCCCCAGCATTTT
CDR3: CASSYGGNQPQHF

D: TRBD2
V: TRBV11-2
size: -
J: TRBJ2-3
DNA: TGTGCCAGCAGCCCCCAACTAGCGGGAGGCCTCACAGATACGCAGTATTTT
CDR3: CASSPQLAGGLTDTQYF

D: TRBD1
V: TRBV9
size: -
J: TRBJ1-5
DNA: TGTGCCAGCAGCGCAGGACAGGGCAATCAGCCCCAGCATTTT
CDR3: CASSAGQGNQPQHF

D: -
V: TRBV6-5
size: -
J: TRBJ1-1
DNA: TGTGCCAGCAGTTACGCATTAGAGAACACTGAAGCTTTCTTT
CDR3: CASSYALENTEAFF

D: TRBD2
V: TRBV13
size: -
J: TRBJ2-1
DNA: TGTGCCAGCAGCTTAGCTGGTAGCGGGAGGAGTCAGCAGTTCTTC
CDR3: CASSLAGSGRSQQFF

D: -
V: TRBV13
size: -
J: TRBJ2-3
DNA: TGTGCCAGCAGCCTTAATGGTAGGGACACAGATACGCAGTATTTT
CDR3: CASSLNGRDTDTQYF

D: -
V: TRBV9
size: -
J: TRBJ2-7
DNA: TGTGCCAGCAGCGTAGCAGCAGGGGCCTACGAGCAGTACTTC
CDR3: CASSVAAGAYEQYF

D: TRBD1
V: TRBV19
size: once
J: TRBJ1-1
DNA: TGTGCCAGTAGGTCCCCTCCGTACAGGGGACGAACTGAAGCTTTCTTT
CDR3: CASRSPPYRGRTEAFF

D: TRBD2
V: TRBV28
size: -
J: TRBJ2-1
DNA: TGTGCCAGCAGTCTTGGACTAGCGTTACGCTACAATGAGCAGTTCTTC
CDR3: CASSLGLALRYNEQFF

D: -
V: TRBV4-1
size: -
J: TRBJ1-1
DNA: TGCGCCAGCAGCCGTTCATTCGGCCTTTTGGCGGACACTGAAGCTTTCTTT
CDR3: CASSRSFGLLADTEAFF

D: TRBD1
V: TRBV28
size: -
J: TRBJ1-3
DNA: TGTGCCTCTAAACAGGGGGCTGAAGGAAACACCATATATTTT
CDR3: CASKQGAEGNTIYF

D: -
V: TRBV2
size: few
J: TRBJ1-5
DNA: TGTGCCAGCAGTGAGTTTCCCAGGGGAAGCAATCAGCCCCAGCATTTT
CDR3: CASSEFPRGSNQPQHF

D: -
V: TRBV7-8
size: -
J: TRBJ1-6
DNA: TGTGCCAGTCAGGGGTTACGGAATTCACCCCTCCACTTT
CDR3: CASQGLRNSPLHF